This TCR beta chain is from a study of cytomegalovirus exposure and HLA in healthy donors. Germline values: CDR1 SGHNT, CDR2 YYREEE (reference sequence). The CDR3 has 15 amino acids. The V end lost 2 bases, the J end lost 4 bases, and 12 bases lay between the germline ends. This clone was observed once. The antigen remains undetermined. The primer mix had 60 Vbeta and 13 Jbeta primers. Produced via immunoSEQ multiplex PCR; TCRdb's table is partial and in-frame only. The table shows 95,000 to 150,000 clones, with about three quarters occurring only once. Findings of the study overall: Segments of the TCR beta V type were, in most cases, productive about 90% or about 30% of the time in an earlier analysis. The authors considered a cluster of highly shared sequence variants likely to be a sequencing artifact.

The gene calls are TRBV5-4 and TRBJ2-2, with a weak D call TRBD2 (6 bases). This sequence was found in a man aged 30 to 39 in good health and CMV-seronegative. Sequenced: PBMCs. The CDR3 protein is CASSFRSGVTGELFF. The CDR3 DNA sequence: TGTGCCAGCAGCTTCCGTAGCGGTGTCACCGGGGAGCTGTTTTTT.